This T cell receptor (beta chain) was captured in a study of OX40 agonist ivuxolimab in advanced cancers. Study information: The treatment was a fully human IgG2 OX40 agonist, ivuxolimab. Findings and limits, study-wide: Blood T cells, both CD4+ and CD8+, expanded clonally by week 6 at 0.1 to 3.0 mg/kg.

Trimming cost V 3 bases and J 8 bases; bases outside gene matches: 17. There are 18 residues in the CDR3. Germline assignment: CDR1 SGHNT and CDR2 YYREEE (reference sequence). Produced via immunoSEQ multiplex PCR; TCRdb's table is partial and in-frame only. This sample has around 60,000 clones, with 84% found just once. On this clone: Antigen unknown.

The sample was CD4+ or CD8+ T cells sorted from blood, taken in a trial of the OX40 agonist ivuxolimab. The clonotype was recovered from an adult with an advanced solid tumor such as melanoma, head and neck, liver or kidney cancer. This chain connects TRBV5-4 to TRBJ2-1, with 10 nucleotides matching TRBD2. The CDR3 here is CASSSDLAGVAGGDEQFF. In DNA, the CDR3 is TGTGCCAGCAGCTCCGATCTAGCGGGAGTAGCCGGAGGCGATGAGCAGTTCTTC.